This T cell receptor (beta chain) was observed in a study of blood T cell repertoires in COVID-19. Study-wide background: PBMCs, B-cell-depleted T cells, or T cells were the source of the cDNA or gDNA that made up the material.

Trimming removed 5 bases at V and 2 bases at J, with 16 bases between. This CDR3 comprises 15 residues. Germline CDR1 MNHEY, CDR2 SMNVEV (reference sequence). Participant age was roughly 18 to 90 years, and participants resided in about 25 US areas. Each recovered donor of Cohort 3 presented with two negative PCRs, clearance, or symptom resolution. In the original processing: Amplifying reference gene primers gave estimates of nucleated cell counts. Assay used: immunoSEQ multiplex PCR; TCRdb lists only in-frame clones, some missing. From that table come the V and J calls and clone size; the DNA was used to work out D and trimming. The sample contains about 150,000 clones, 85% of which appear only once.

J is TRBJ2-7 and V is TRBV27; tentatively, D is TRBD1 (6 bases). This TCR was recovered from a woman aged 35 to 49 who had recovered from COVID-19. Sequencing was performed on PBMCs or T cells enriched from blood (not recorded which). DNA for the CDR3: TGTGCCAGCAGTCTGACAGGTTGGGGTCCCTACGAGCAGTACTTC. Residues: CASSLTGWGPYEQYF.